This T cell receptor beta chain was recorded in a study of blood T cell repertoires in COVID-19 (dated by TCRdb to the early 2020s). Some background on the complete study: Samples covering the acute and convalescent phases of COVID-19 were provided by collaborators in the United States, Italy and Spain. Deeply sampled blood TCRbeta repertoires from subjects exposed to, actively infected with, or recovered from COVID-19 were included in the dataset. The sample metadata nearly always contained a de-identified subject ID, COVID-19 status, age in years and sex. Samples were obtained from the ongoing ImmuneRACE study (first 160 participants) and from over 1,000 subjects provided by 6 global collaborators. The prospective study material was composed of cDNA or gDNA derived from T cells, B-cell-depleted T cells, or PBMCs. A freely available public database, intended as a resource for researchers studying the immune response to SARS-CoV-2, is where the repertoires were released. HLA class I and class II types, where available, came from metadata supplied by the sample provider rather than from assay-based typing.

One collaborating source in Seattle enrolled patients during active infection and followed them longitudinally through the course of disease. Each collaborating institution followed its own protocols to collect whole blood in K2EDTA tubes. For TCRbeta analysis, collaborators shipped samples as frozen whole blood, isolated PBMCs, or DNA extracted from either of those sample types. Comment on this clone: It lacks a known antigen. Base qualities are missing; no much larger clone stands one base away.

Broad study findings and their caveats: How much clinical and demographic metadata was included differed by source and by participant, and the metadata was provided uncurated.

TCRbeta CDR3 regions were amplified from genomic DNA using the immunoSEQ Assay, a bias-controlled multiplex PCR. The authors' analysis ran thus. Nucleated cell counts per sample were estimated from amplification of reference gene primers within the assay. To quantify the absolute abundance of each unique TCRbeta CDR3 rearrangement, sequence reads were collapsed and filtered. For each sample, productive Simpson clonality was calculated as the square root of Simpson's diversity index over productive rearrangements. Entries here come from immuneACCESS through TCRdb and include only in-frame sequences with V and J called. Some clones fail to appear in such tables; in the studies checked, an unresolved V gene covers under half of the shortfall, and the cause of the remainder is unknown. V, J and clone size reflect that table, while D and trimming were determined from the DNA. Counted in this sample were roughly 150,000 clones; about 87% of them appeared once. About a tenth of the sample is held by the ten biggest clonotypes.

There are 12 amino acids in the CDR3, from cysteine to phenylalanine inclusive. The entry retains the CDR3 DNA only, 36 bases that are in frame from base 1. CDR1 and CDR2 were assigned from the germline V gene (reference sequence) as SGHKS and YYEKEE. The junction carries 12 bases between V and J, which are trimmed by 6 bases and 6 bases respectively. The sequence was collected from an older woman with COVID-19, enrolled during active disease. The V gene is TRBV5-5 and the J gene is TRBJ1-1; TRBD1 could be the D gene, as 5 bases match. The sequencing input was peripheral blood. The CDR3 corresponds to CASTQGGSEAFF. At the DNA level, the sequence is TGTGCCAGCACCCAGGGAGGATCTGAAGCTTTCTTT.